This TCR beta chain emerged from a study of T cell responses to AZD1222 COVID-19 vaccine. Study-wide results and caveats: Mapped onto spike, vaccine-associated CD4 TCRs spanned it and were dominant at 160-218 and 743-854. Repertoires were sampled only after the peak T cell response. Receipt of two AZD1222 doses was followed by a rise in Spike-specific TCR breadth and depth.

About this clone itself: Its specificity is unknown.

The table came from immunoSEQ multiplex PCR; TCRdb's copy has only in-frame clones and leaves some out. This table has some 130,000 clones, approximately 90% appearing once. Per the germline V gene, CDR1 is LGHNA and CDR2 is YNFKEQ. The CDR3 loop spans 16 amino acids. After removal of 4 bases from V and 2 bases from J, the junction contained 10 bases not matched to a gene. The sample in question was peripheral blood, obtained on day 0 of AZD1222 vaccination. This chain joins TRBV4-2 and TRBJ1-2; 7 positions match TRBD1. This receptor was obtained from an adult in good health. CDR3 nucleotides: TGTGCCAGCAGCCTCGGCTCGACAGGGTCCAACTATGGCTACACCTTC. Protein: CASSLGSTGSNYGYTF.